The rows below give T cell receptor beta chains drawn from one sample of a study of early T cells in non-severe SARS-CoV-2 infection. A single record per CDR3 protein comes from TCRdb applying MiXCR to the 5' RACE reads. This sample has around 78,000 distinct CDR3 sequences; around a tenth occur once, and the top ten carry under 10%. Here the sequenced sample was whole blood, taken at baseline. Receptors originate from an adult who was a healthcare worker with PCR-confirmed SARS-CoV-2 infection or an uninfected control (not recorded which). Each CDR3 is given with its conserved first and last residue. The order of the fields is clone size, V gene, CDR3 protein. Rows give clone size only sometimes, using once, few, many, or a class for an expanded clone.

>NA|TRBV20-1
CSATLTPSSYEQYF
>NA|TRBV7-9
CASSLGSNEQFF
>few|TRBV24-1
CATSSGRDTEAFF
>few|TRBV5-1
CASSLVADMNTEAFF
>few|TRBV4-1
CASSQDFGAGNTIYF
>few|TRBV11-2
CASSPGTDNQPQHF
>few|TRBV4-3
CASSPEGHGIDGYTF
>once|TRBV4-1
CASSQASTGGPSDTQYF
>few|TRBV18
CASSPGGFPDTQYF
>few|TRBV7-8
CASSLEINGGVDTIYF
>many|TRBV11-2
CASSARLEPGTDTQYF
>NA|TRBV7-2
CASSLRTGGNEAFF
>few|TRBV18
CASSEGTVSEQYF
>many|TRBV5-1
CASSLGTLSYEQYF
>few|TRBV5-6
CASSLVSGGAYNEQFF
>many|TRBV2
CASSLGPGTDTQYF
>NA|TRBV19
CASRIGTGNEAFF
>few|TRBV2
CASSGDSSGANVLTF
>many|TRBV6-1
CASSDGLTYEQYF
>many|TRBV12-3/TRBV12-4
CASSSGLYNEQFF
>NA|TRBV10-3
CAITARALSGANVLTF
>few|TRBV6-6
CASSGREQYF
>NA|TRBV3-1
CASSQGERLYNSPLHF